These T cell receptor beta chains were read from a single sample in a study of blood T cell repertoires in COVID-19. Libraries were prepared by immunoSEQ multiplex PCR; TCRdb keeps only in-frame clonotypes and omits some of them. The sample includes around 99,000 clones, 75% to 95% of them seen just once. The sequenced material came from peripheral blood. The receptors originated from a woman between 25 and 40 years old with acute or convalescent COVID-19. Each CDR3 is given with its conserved first and last residue. The D gene is left open where the match is weak. Expanded clones are given a class, and other clones once, few, many or no size at all.

. TRBJ2-1 TRBD2 TRBV3-1/TRBV3-2 15 TGTGCCAGCAGCCAACCGGGACTAGCTGGGAATGAGCAGTTCTTC CASSQPGLAGNEQFF
. TRBJ2-1 TRBD1 TRBV28 13 TGTGCTAGCAGGGGGCTAAGTTACAATGAGCAGTTCTTC CASRGLSYNEQFF
. TRBJ1-2 . TRBV29-1 11 TGCAGCGTTGCTCTCCTTGATGGCTACACCTTC CSVALLDGYTF
few TRBJ1-4 . TRBV28 15 TGTGCCAGCAGTCGGTTGGGCAGAGCTAATGAAAAACTGTTTTTT CASSRLGRANEKLFF
. TRBJ2-7 TRBD2 TRBV6-9 15 TGTGCCAGCCCTGGGACTAGCGGGAGGGCCTACGAGCAGTACTTC CASPGTSGRAYEQYF
. TRBJ2-7 TRBD2 TRBV28 14 TGTGCCAGCAGTTTAGGCGGGAGTTTGTTCGAGCAGTACTTC CASSLGGSLFEQYF
few TRBJ2-2 TRBD2 TRBV9 16 TGTGCCAGCAGCGTAGCGCCAGCGGGGGTGACCGGGGAGCTGTTTTTT CASSVAPAGVTGELFF
once TRBJ2-1 . TRBV11-2 16 TGTGCCAGCAGCTTAGCAACGGGACACTCCTACAATGAGCAGTTCTTC CASSLATGHSYNEQFF
. TRBJ1-5 TRBD1 TRBV7-2 14 TGTGCCAGCAGGGAGCGACAGGGCCCCTGGCCCCAGCATTTT CASRERQGPWPQHF
. TRBJ1-1 . TRBV29-1 13 TGCAGCGTTGAGGCAGGGCGGGGCACTGAAGCTTTCTTT CSVEAGRGTEAFF
. TRBJ1-6 . TRBV19 14 TGTGCCAGTAGTTCTGCCACGGGAGAATCACCCCTCCACTTT CASSSATGESPLHF
few TRBJ2-1 TRBD2 TRBV27 16 TGTGCCAGCAGTTTATTCCTAGCGGGAGGATATAATGAGCAGTTCTTC CASSLFLAGGYNEQFF
once TRBJ2-4 . TRBV7-3 20 TGTGCCAGCAGCCCCCGGGGACACTTCGCCTGGGTATGGGCCAAAAACATTCAGTACTTC CASSPRGHFAWVWAKNIQYF
. TRBJ1-6 . TRBV2 14 TGTGCCAGCAGAGGTCCGGGGAATAATTCACCCCTCCACTTT CASRGPGNNSPLHF
. TRBJ2-1 . TRBV10-2 13 TGCGCCAGCAGTGAGCTTGACATAGGTGAGCAGTTCTTC CASSELDIGEQFF
. TRBJ1-6 TRBD1 TRBV10-3 16 TGTGCCATCAGTGAGTCGACGGGACAGGGAAATTCACCCCTCCACTTT CAISESTGQGNSPLHF
. TRBJ2-3 TRBD2 TRBV11-2 15 TGTGCCAGCAGCTTCTACGCGGGAGACGCAGATACGCAGTATTTT CASSFYAGDADTQYF
. TRBJ2-1 . TRBV11-3 15 TGTGCCAGCAGCCCCGGCAGCGGTCCCTACAATGAGCAGTTCTTC CASSPGSGPYNEQFF
. TRBJ2-5 . TRBV7-9 16 TGTGCCAGCAGCTGGTGGGGCAGGGAGGCTGGAGAGACCCAGTACTTC CASSWWGREAGETQYF
. TRBJ2-2 . TRBV6-6 14 TGTGCCAGCAGCTCCGGACTGAACACCGGGGAGCTGTTTTTT CASSSGLNTGELFF
. TRBJ1-5 . TRBV10-3 13 TGTGCCATCAGCCCAGGGTTTAATCAGCCCCAGCATTTT CAISPGFNQPQHF
once TRBJ2-1 TRBD2 TRBV11-2 18 TGTGCCAGCAGCTCTCCACTAGCGGGGGGGCCGAGGTACAATGAGCAGTTCTTC CASSSPLAGGPRYNEQFF
once TRBJ1-1 . TRBV6-4 13 TGTGCCAGCAGCTCTGAACAGCACACTGAAGCTTTCTTT CASSSEQHTEAFF
. TRBJ1-2 . TRBV19 13 TGTGCCAGTAGTATGGACAGTAACTATGGCTACACCTTC CASSMDSNYGYTF